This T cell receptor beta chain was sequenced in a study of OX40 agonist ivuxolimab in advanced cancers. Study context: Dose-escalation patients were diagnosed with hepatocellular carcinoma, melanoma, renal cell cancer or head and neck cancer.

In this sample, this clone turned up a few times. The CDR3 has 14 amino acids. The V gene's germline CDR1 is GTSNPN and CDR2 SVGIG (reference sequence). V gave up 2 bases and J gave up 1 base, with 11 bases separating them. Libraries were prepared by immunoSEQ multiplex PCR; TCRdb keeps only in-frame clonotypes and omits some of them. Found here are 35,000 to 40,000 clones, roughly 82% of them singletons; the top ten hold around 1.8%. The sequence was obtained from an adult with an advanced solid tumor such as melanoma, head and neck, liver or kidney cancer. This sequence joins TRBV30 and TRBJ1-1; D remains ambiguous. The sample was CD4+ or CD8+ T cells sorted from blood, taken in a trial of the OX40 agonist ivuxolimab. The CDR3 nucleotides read TGTGCCTGGAGTAAACGCGCAAGGAACACTGAAGCTTTCTTT. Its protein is CAWSKRARNTEAFF.